These T cell receptor beta chains were read from a single sample in a study of cytomegalovirus exposure and HLA in healthy donors. The assay was immunoSEQ multiplex PCR, and TCRdb's table has in-frame clones only and misses some. Counted here are some 98,000 clones, more than 65% occurring once; the ten biggest clones make up about 8%. The sequenced sample was PBMCs. These receptor sequences come from a human donor in good health. Each CDR3 is given with its conserved first and last residue. D genes are given only for firm matches. Some rows have no size entry. The others give once, few or many, or a class for an expanded clone.

CDR3: CASSLRQGYEQYF; DNA: TGTGCCAGCAGTTTGAGGCAGGGGTACGAGCAGTACTTC; D: .; J: TRBJ2-7; size: .; V: TRBV27
CDR3: CASRQGQALAFF; DNA: TGTGCCAGCAGACAAGGACAGGCGCTGGCTTTCTTT; D: TRBD1; J: TRBJ1-1; size: .; V: TRBV6-6
CDR3: CASSLRNGVRQETQYF; DNA: TGTGCCAGCAGCTTAAGGAACGGGGTCAGACAAGAGACCCAGTACTTC; D: .; J: TRBJ2-5; size: .; V: TRBV11-1
CDR3: CASSQDRTGGYGYTF; DNA: TGTGCCAGCAGCCAAGATCGCACAGGGGGCTATGGCTACACCTTC; D: TRBD1; J: TRBJ1-2; size: few; V: TRBV4-2
CDR3: CASSGLRHGELFF; DNA: TGTGCCAGTTCGGGACTAAGACACGGGGAGCTGTTTTTT; D: TRBD2; J: TRBJ2-2; size: once; V: TRBV19
CDR3: CASSPRLAGGSAFYEQYF; DNA: TGTGCCAGCAGTCCCCGACTAGCGGGAGGGTCCGCTTTCTACGAGCAGTACTTC; D: TRBD2; J: TRBJ2-7; size: .; V: TRBV27
CDR3: CASSLGDRQETQYF; DNA: TGCGCCAGCAGCTTGGGGGACAGGCAGGAGACCCAGTACTTC; D: TRBD1; J: TRBJ2-5; size: few; V: TRBV5-1
CDR3: CASSVGVWGQGEKAFF; DNA: TGTGCCAGCAGCGTAGGGGTCTGGGGACAGGGTGAGAAAGCTTTCTTT; D: TRBD1; J: TRBJ1-1; size: once; V: TRBV9
CDR3: CASSFGQGAMVEAFF; DNA: TGTGCCAGCAGTTTCGGACAGGGGGCGATGGTCGAAGCTTTCTTT; D: TRBD1; J: TRBJ1-1; size: .; V: TRBV27
CDR3: CASRQGVPDTQYF; DNA: TGTGCCAGCAGACAGGGAGTGCCAGATACGCAGTATTTT; D: .; J: TRBJ2-3; size: .; V: TRBV6-5
CDR3: CASSQDRAGGYTF; DNA: TGCGCCAGCAGCCAGGACAGGGCGGGTGGCTACACCTTC; D: TRBD1; J: TRBJ1-2; size: once; V: TRBV5-1
CDR3: CASSGDIFRGGYTF; DNA: TGTGCCAGCAGTGGGGACATATTTAGGGGTGGCTACACCTTC; D: .; J: TRBJ1-2; size: .; V: TRBV2
CDR3: CASSLSSTSGETQYF; DNA: TGTGCCAGCAGCCTAAGTTCCACTAGCGGGGAGACCCAGTACTTC; D: TRBD2; J: TRBJ2-5; size: once; V: TRBV4-2
CDR3: CAISPYSTNNGYTF; DNA: TGTGCCATCAGCCCATATTCAACAAATAATGGCTACACCTTC; D: .; J: TRBJ1-2; size: .; V: TRBV10-3
CDR3: CASSGQTGFGNQPQHF; DNA: TGTGCCAGCAGCGGACAGACAGGGTTTGGCAATCAGCCCCAGCATTTT; D: TRBD1; J: TRBJ1-5; size: .; V: TRBV7-8
CDR3: CASSADQGSTQPQHF; DNA: TGTGCCAGCAGTGCTGATCAGGGCAGTACTCAGCCCCAGCATTTT; D: .; J: TRBJ1-5; size: .; V: TRBV7-2
CDR3: CASSRRGASTDTQYF; DNA: TGCGCCAGCAGTAGGCGGGGGGCTAGCACAGATACGCAGTATTTT; D: TRBD2; J: TRBJ2-3; size: few; V: TRBV5-1
CDR3: CAGSSGLTGDEQFF; DNA: TGTGCCGGCAGCTCGGGACTAACGGGCGATGAGCAGTTCTTC; D: TRBD2; J: TRBJ2-1; size: .; V: TRBV5-4
CDR3: CASSRAGQGSTDTQYF; DNA: TGTGCCAGTAGCCGGGCCGGGCAGGGGAGTACAGATACGCAGTATTTT; D: .; J: TRBJ2-3; size: .; V: TRBV19
CDR3: CASNPTSGGADTQYF; DNA: TGTGCCAGTAACCCGACTAGCGGGGGGGCAGATACGCAGTATTTT; D: TRBD2; J: TRBJ2-3; size: few; V: TRBV19
CDR3: CASSYSGTYYNYGYTF; DNA: TGTGCCAGCAGTTACTCGGGCACCTATTATAACTATGGCTACACCTTC; D: .; J: TRBJ1-2; size: once; V: TRBV6-5
CDR3: CATSRDNRAKNIQYF; DNA: TGTGCCACCAGCAGAGATAACAGGGCCAAAAACATTCAGTACTTC; D: .; J: TRBJ2-4; size: .; V: TRBV15
CDR3: CASSVGGRGLRQGSEAFF; DNA: TGTGCCAGCAGCGTAGGAGGTAGGGGGTTAAGACAGGGGAGTGAAGCTTTCTTT; D: TRBD1; J: TRBJ1-1; size: .; V: TRBV9
CDR3: CASSEPVNSGNTIYF; DNA: TGTGCCAGCAGTGAACCAGTAAACTCTGGAAACACCATATATTTT; D: .; J: TRBJ1-3; size: few; V: TRBV2
CDR3: CASSLVAGGRTPDTQYF; DNA: TGTGCCAGCAGCTTAGTGGCGGGAGGCCGGACCCCAGATACGCAGTATTTT; D: TRBD2; J: TRBJ2-3; size: .; V: TRBV7-9
CDR3: CASSRTGDSNQPQHF; DNA: TGTGCCAGCAGCCGGACAGGGGACAGCAATCAGCCCCAGCATTTT; D: TRBD1; J: TRBJ1-5; size: once; V: TRBV5-5
CDR3: CASSLQGVYEQYF; DNA: TGTGCCAGCAGCTTACAGGGCGTCTACGAGCAGTACTTC; D: .; J: TRBJ2-7; size: .; V: TRBV5-4